This T cell receptor beta chain comes out of a study of T cell repertoires in cytomegalovirus infection. TCRdb re-called the reads with MiXCR, one entry per CDR3 protein. The sample shows 310,000 or so distinct CDR3 sequences, 9.6% of them seen only once. The CDR3 consists of 14 residues. V lost 8 bases and J 1 base, leaving 15 bases between the germline ends. Per germline, CDR1 SQVTM and CDR2 ANQGSEA. The TCR originated in a human donor in good health (CMV status not recorded). Some clones in this sample may be carry-over from other donors' samples. This sequence joins TRBV29-1 and TRBJ1-3; D is unclear. Sequencing used PBMCs. The CDR3 DNA reads TGCAGCCCTATATGTGTTTGTTCTGGAAACACCATATATTTT. Encoded protein: CSPICVCSGNTIYF.